Sequencing of this T cell receptor beta chain was carried out in a study of identifying expanded T cells in peripheral blood. Some clones are missing from TCRdb's copy, which holds only in-frame ones; the method was immunoSEQ multiplex PCR. The sample holds 70,000 or so clones, 75% to 90% seen once. The clonotype comes from a person between 18 and 75 years old in good health. The sequenced material came from blood.

CDR3 in DNA: TGTGCCAGCAGTTCGACGGGGACAGGGTTCTTTGGAACAGAGACCCAGTACTTC. It is translated as CASSSTGTGFFGTETQYF. The chain carries TRBV28 and TRBJ2-5; 9 bases match TRBD1. V was clipped by 4 bases and J by 4 bases; unmatched bases: 16. The CDR3 is 18 residues long. Germline V gene lookup returns CDR1 MDHEN and CDR2 SYDVKM.